These T cell receptor beta chains were read from a single sample in a study of cytomegalovirus exposure and HLA in healthy donors. Profiling relied on immunoSEQ multiplex PCR, and the TCRdb table lists in-frame clones only, not all of them. This sample yields over 150,000 clones, of which about 80% are seen a single time; approximately 2.9% belongs to the top ten. Sequencing input: PBMCs. These receptors were taken from a woman aged 18-29 years in good health and CMV-seropositive. The CDR3 runs from the conserved cysteine through the conserved F or W. D genes are given only for firm matches. Size tells how often a clone was seen (once, few, many) or the class of an expanded clone, and some rows leave it out.

clone_size j_call v_call d_call cdr3_nt cdr3_aa
. TRBJ2-5 TRBV4-1 TRBD2 TGCGCCAGCAGCCAATTTTTTTCGGGTCTAGCGGGAGAAGAGACCCAGTACTTC CASSQFFSGLAGEETQYF
. TRBJ2-3 TRBV6-5 . TGTGCCAGCAGCCCCGGGACTCAAGGGGTAGATACGCAGTATTTT CASSPGTQGVDTQYF
once TRBJ1-5 TRBV4-1 . TGCGCCAGCAGCCAAGGGAGGGGCAATAGCAATCAGCCCCAGCATTTT CASSQGRGNSNQPQHF
. TRBJ1-2 TRBV7-9 TRBD1 TGTGCCAGCAGCGGCCTTGGTCAGGGGGTTGATGGCTACACCTTC CASSGLGQGVDGYTF
. TRBJ1-2 TRBV11-2 . TGTGCCAGCAGCTTGCCTGGGGGGGCTGGCTACACCTTC CASSLPGGAGYTF
. TRBJ2-7 TRBV5-6 TRBD2 TGTGCCAGCAGCCCGGGACTAACTACCTCCGAGCAGTACTTC CASSPGLTTSEQYF
. TRBJ2-7 TRBV11-1 . TGTGCCAGCAGCTTAGTTCCAGGGCTCCACGAGCAGTACTTC CASSLVPGLHEQYF
. TRBJ1-3 TRBV6-1 . TGTGCCAGCAGTGAAGTTTGGAGTACCTCTGGAAACACCATATATTTT CASSEVWSTSGNTIYF
. TRBJ2-7 TRBV11-2 TRBD2 TGTGCCAGCAGGGGACTAGCGGATTCAACCTACGAGCAGTACTTC CASRGLADSTYEQYF
. TRBJ2-7 TRBV30 TRBD1 TGTGCCTGGCCCCGCAGGGACAGCTCCTACGAGCAGTACTTC CAWPRRDSSYEQYF
. TRBJ2-3 TRBV9 . TGTGCCAGCAGCGCCGGGGGTGTGGCAGATACGCAGTATTTT CASSAGGVADTQYF
once TRBJ2-6 TRBV6-1 . TGTGCCAGCAGTGATACCCGTGGGCCCTATGCTGGGGCCAACGTCCTGACTTTC CASSDTRGPYAGANVLTF
. TRBJ2-7 TRBV10-3 TRBD1 TGTGCCATCAGTGGGGACGGGACAGGGGGCGAACTCTACGAGCAGTACTTC CAISGDGTGGELYEQYF
. TRBJ1-2 TRBV6-1 . TGTGCCAGCAGCGTAGACAGCACCTATGGCTACACCTTC CASSVDSTYGYTF
few TRBJ2-2 TRBV2 TRBD2 TGTGCCAGCAGTGAAAGACTAGCGGGCGGCGAGCTGTTTTTT CASSERLAGGELFF
. TRBJ2-3 TRBV11-3 TRBD1 TGTGCCAGCAGCTGTCCCGGACAGGAAACCACAGATACGCAGTATTTT CASSCPGQETTDTQYF
. TRBJ2-7 TRBV13 . TGTGCCAGCAGCTTACAGGGGAGCGGGCAGTACTTC CASSLQGSGQYF
. TRBJ2-2 TRBV5-6 TRBD2 TGTGCCAGCAGCTTGACTAGCGGGGCCACCGGGGAGCTGTTTTTT CASSLTSGATGELFF
. TRBJ1-1 TRBV27 . TGTGCCAGCAGGCGGCAGGAGGGGCACACTGAAGCTTTCTTT CASRRQEGHTEAFF
. TRBJ2-7 TRBV28 TRBD2 TGTGCCAGCAGTAGCGGGGGGAGGGTCTACGAGCAGTACTTC CASSSGGRVYEQYF
. TRBJ2-1 TRBV5-1 TRBD2 TGCGCCAGCAGCTTGCAGGGGAGCGGGGGTCATGATGAGCAGTTCTTC CASSLQGSGGHDEQFF
. TRBJ2-3 TRBV27 . TGTGCCAGCAGTTCCTCCCGGCAGATAGGATCACAGTTGGGTACGCAGTATTTT CASSSSRQIGSQLGTQYF
. TRBJ2-3 TRBV5-1 TRBD2 TGCGCCAGCAGCTTGGCAACTAGCGGCCAGGCCACGCAGTATTTT CASSLATSGQATQYF
. TRBJ1-1 TRBV9 . TGTGCCAGCAGCGCGGGACACGGGAACACTGAAGCTTTCTTT CASSAGHGNTEAFF
. TRBJ1-5 TRBV5-8 . TGTGCCAGCAGCTTGGGCGGGGGATTGGGTCAGCCCCAGCATTTT CASSLGGGLGQPQHF
few TRBJ2-2 TRBV2 . TGTGCCAGCAAATTCCTGAACACCGGGGAGCTGTTTTTT CASKFLNTGELFF
. TRBJ2-5 TRBV5-6 . TGTGCCAGCACGAGAGTAGGGGTCGAGACCCAGTACTTC CASTRVGVETQYF
. TRBJ1-1 TRBV11-2 . TGTGCCAGCAGCTTAGAGTCTGGGGCCGCTTTCTTT CASSLESGAAFF
. TRBJ2-3 TRBV6-5 TRBD2 TGTGCCAGCAGTTCTTCCCTAGCGGGGCGCACAGATACGCAGTATTTT CASSSSLAGRTDTQYF
. TRBJ1-1 TRBV15 . TGTGCCACCAGCAGAGATCCAGGCACTGAAGCTTTCTTT CATSRDPGTEAFF
once TRBJ1-6 TRBV7-8 . TGTGCCAGCAGCTCCAAACGGGGGGCGGGGGAATCACCCCTCCACTTT CASSSKRGAGESPLHF
. TRBJ1-4 TRBV27 . TGTGCCAGCAGATTGAGTTCGGAGGACAGCTTTAATGAAAAACTGTTTTTT CASRLSSEDSFNEKLFF
. TRBJ1-5 TRBV7-8 . TGTGCCAGCAGCCCACGACAGAGCAATCAGCCCCAGCATTTT CASSPRQSNQPQHF
. TRBJ2-2 TRBV6-1 TRBD2 TGTGCCAGCAGTGATCCAATAGCGGGGAACACCGGGGAGCTGTTTTTT CASSDPIAGNTGELFF
. TRBJ2-7 TRBV7-9 TRBD2 TGTGCCAGCAGCCTAGGACTAGTGGCATACGAGCAGTACTTC CASSLGLVAYEQYF
. TRBJ2-1 TRBV10-1 TRBD2 TGCGCCAGCAGTGAGCGGCGGGGGGGCACTGGTGAGCAGTTCTTC CASSERRGGTGEQFF
. TRBJ1-2 TRBV27 . TGTGCCAGCAGTTTAAAAGCTGCCTATGGCTACACCTTC CASSLKAAYGYTF
. TRBJ1-1 TRBV2 . TGTGCCAGCAGTGAAGCGTCGGACACTGAAGCTTTCTTT CASSEASDTEAFF
. TRBJ2-7 TRBV9 TRBD2 TGTGCCAGCAGCGTATCAGCGGGGGGACCATACGAGCAGTACTTC CASSVSAGGPYEQYF
few TRBJ1-5 TRBV28 . TGTGCCAGCAGTTTCCCCTCGACTCGGGAGCCCCAGCATTTT CASSFPSTREPQHF
. TRBJ2-7 TRBV6-1 . TGTGCCAGCAGTGAAGCGCGGGACGAGCAGTACTTC CASSEARDEQYF
. TRBJ2-7 TRBV27 TRBD1 TGTGCCAGCAGTCAGGGGACAGGTTACCCCTACGAGCAGTACTTC CASSQGTGYPYEQYF
. TRBJ1-3 TRBV5-1 . TGCGCCAGCAGCCCCGGACTGATCTCTGGAAACACCATATATTTT CASSPGLISGNTIYF
. TRBJ2-2 TRBV2 . TGTGCCAGCAGCGGTGCCCTCCGGTCCGGGGAGCTGTTTTTT CASSGALRSGELFF
. TRBJ1-5 TRBV27 . TGTGCCAGCAGTTTCATGAGCAATCAGCCCCAGCATTTT CASSFMSNQPQHF
. TRBJ1-1 TRBV5-1 . TGCGCCAGCAGCTTGGCCAGGGTGGGCACTGAAGCTTTCTTT CASSLARVGTEAFF
. TRBJ1-2 TRBV9 . TGTGCCAGCAGCGTAGAGCCAACGGGGATCTATGGCTACACCTTC CASSVEPTGIYGYTF
. TRBJ1-2 TRBV7-8 TRBD1 TGTGCCAGCAGCCGACAGGGGGCCGATGGCTACACCTTC CASSRQGADGYTF
once TRBJ1-1 TRBV25-1 . TGTGCTGCAGGGTTCGGTAACACTGAAGCTTTCTTT CAAGFGNTEAFF
. TRBJ2-5 TRBV7-9 . TGTGCCAGCAGCTTAGACAGGGAGGGAGAGACCCAGTACTTC CASSLDREGETQYF
. TRBJ2-3 TRBV7-2 TRBD2 TGTGCCAGCAGCTTAGCGCTGGGCTACGACGGACTAGCGGGGGGACGAGATACGCAGTATTTT CASSLALGYDGLAGGRDTQYF
few TRBJ1-5 TRBV5-6 TRBD1 TGTGCCAGCGGCACCGGGACAGGGCTTCAGCCCCAGCATTTT CASGTGTGLQPQHF
. TRBJ2-5 TRBV5-1 . TGCGCCAGTGTTCGGCTGGGGGCCCTTGGGGAGACCCAGTACTTC CASVRLGALGETQYF
. TRBJ2-7 TRBV6-1 . TGTGCCAGCAGTAAAACCCGGGGAGGTAGCTACGAGCAGTACTTC CASSKTRGGSYEQYF